A selection of T cell receptor beta chains follows, all from one sample in a study of immune reconstitution after stem cell transplant in scleroderma. MiXCR, applied by TCRdb to the RT-PCR reads, yields one record per CDR3 protein. The sample holds some 1,700 distinct CDR3 sequences, less than 9% seen once. Collection of the sample occurred before or after autologous hematopoietic stem cell transplantation (not recorded which). Receptors originate from a male donor with systemic sclerosis. Each CDR3 is given with its conserved first and last residue. D genes are given only for firm matches. Expanded clones get a size class; other rows say once, few or many, or leave the size out.

d_gene	abundance	v_gene	j_gene	CDR3nt	CDR3aa
-	medium-sized	TRBV12-3/TRBV12-4	TRBJ1-6	TGTGCCAGCAGTTTAATGGCAGGGAATTCACCCCTCCACTTT	CASSLMAGNSPLHF
TRBD1	medium-sized	TRBV20-1	TRBJ1-5	TGCAGTGCTAGAGTGGACAGGGGGCTTCAAAGCAATCAGCCCCAGCATTTT	CSARVDRGLQSNQPQHF
TRBD2	large	TRBV20-1	TRBJ2-1	TGCAGTGCTAGCGGGGGGGGGCCCAGTGAGCAGTTCTTC	CSASGGGPSEQFF
-	medium-sized	TRBV9	TRBJ2-5	TGTGCCAGCAGCGCGGCAGCACAAGAGACCCAGTACTTC	CASSAAAQETQYF
-	many	TRBV27	TRBJ2-3	TGTGCCAGCAGTTTACTCGGAGGACAGATCACAGATACGCAGTATTTT	CASSLLGGQITDTQYF
-	medium-sized	TRBV2	TRBJ2-7	TGTGCCAGCAGACGGGGGCTCTCCTACGAGCAGTACTTC	CASRRGLSYEQYF
-	medium-sized	TRBV5-6	TRBJ2-3	TGTGCCAGCAGCTTGGGTGGGGGTCCCACAGATACGCAGTATTTT	CASSLGGGPTDTQYF
TRBD2	-	TRBV7-3	TRBJ2-1	TGTGCCAGCAGCCAAAGCGGGGGGTTAAATGAGCAGTTCTTC	CASSQSGGLNEQFF
-	medium-sized	TRBV2	TRBJ2-3	TGTGCCAGCATGGGGGCACCAGATACGCAGTATTTT	CASMGAPDTQYF
-	medium-sized	TRBV20-1	TRBJ2-3	TGCAGTGCTAGTACAGGGTTTGATACGCAGTATTTT	CSASTGFDTQYF